Shown below are 31 T cell receptor beta chains from a single sample sequenced in a study of cytomegalovirus exposure and HLA in healthy donors. The PCR was carried out with 60 Vbeta primers and 13 Jbeta primers. The method was immunoSEQ multiplex PCR; TCRdb's version includes in-frame clones alone and lacks a portion of them. The sample comprises approximately 130,000 clones, 70% to 80% of which are singletons, and roughly 1.2% rests with the top ten. The sequencing input was PBMCs. These receptors were taken from a man aged 50 to 60 in good health and CMV-seronegative.

A remark on this clone: Since the CDR3 does not end with the conserved phenylalanine or tryptophan, this likely comes from a read error. The limits of the CDR3 on the DNA are not certain, so only TCRdb's listed CDR3 is given. This chain connects TRBV10-1 to TRBJ1-1; no DNA check was done on the table's D call, TRBD1. Germline values: CDR1 WNHNN, CDR2 SYGVQD (reference sequence). The CDR3 is 12 residues long, counting both termini. CDR3 sequence reads: CASVVRGTGGAD.

This chain uses TRBV28 with TRBJ1-1; tentative D call: TRBD1 (5 bases). Germline V gene data show CDR1 as MDHEN and CDR2 as SYDVKM. The CDR3 is 12 residues long. Trimming removed 6 bases at V and 11 bases at J, with 16 bases between. The CDR3 coding sequence is TGTGCCAGCAGCAGGCCCGTGGGGGGGGCTTTCTTT. Amino acid sequence: CASSRPVGGAFF.

The genes are TRBV5-1 and TRBJ2-3, with D uncertain. The CDR3 extends over 13 amino acids. Germline V lookup: CDR1 SGHRS, CDR2 YFSETQ. V was cut by 1 base and J by 9 bases, with 12 bases left in between. CDR3 residues: CASSLKLSNTQYF. The CDR3 DNA is TGCGCCAGCAGCTTGAAGTTGTCTAACACGCAGTATTTT.

DNA for the CDR3: TGCAGCGTTGGCCAGGGGACCAATCAGCCCCAGCATTTT. Translating gives CSVGQGTNQPQHF. This rearrangement joins TRBV29-1 to TRBJ1-5, with D perhaps matching TRBD1 (6 bases). V was cut by 4 bases and J by 3 bases, with 10 bases left in between. CDR1 is SQVTM, CDR2 ANQGSEA, per germline. The CDR3 sequence is 13 residues long.

The chain combines TRBV4-1 with TRBJ1-1; 7 nucleotides align to TRBD1. This CDR3 has 16 residues. In germline, CDR1 is MGHRA, CDR2 YSYEKL. Germline trimming cut 0 bases from V and 4 bases from J; bases unmatched to any gene: 8. The CDR3 nucleotides read TGCGCCAGCAGCCAAGATCCAGGTCCAGGGGGCACTGAAGCTTTCTTT. Protein: CASSQDPGPGGTEAFF.

V usage is TRBV27 and J usage is TRBJ2-3, with 10 bases matching TRBD2. V lost 8 bases to trimming and J lost 4 bases; unmatched junction nucleotides: 9. The CDR3 contains 15 residues. The germline V gene encodes CDR1 MNHEY and CDR2 SMNVEV (reference sequence). CDR3 protein: CASALRLAGSDTQYF. The DNA for the CDR3 is TGTGCCAGCGCGCTAAGACTAGCGGGTTCAGATACGCAGTATTTT.

The CDR3 loop reads CASSVVGGNSYNEQFF. CDR3 DNA sequence: TGTGCCAGCAGCGTAGTGGGGGGGAACTCCTACAATGAGCAGTTCTTC. This sequence joins TRBV9 and TRBJ2-1, with TRBD2 identical over 7 bases. The CDR3 is 16 amino acids. Germline V gene lookup returns CDR1 SGDLS and CDR2 YYNGEE. The J segment lost 0 bases and the V segment lost 0 bases, leaving 3 bases of the junction unmatched.

The genes are TRBV19 and TRBJ2-5; perhaps TRBD2 as D (6 bases). Per germline, CDR1 LNHDA and CDR2 SQIVND (reference sequence). Trimming pared 2 bases from V and 4 bases from J, leaving 8 bases between. The CDR3 has 13 amino acids. CDR3 amino acids: CASSIMGGETQYF. The CDR3 bases are TGTGCCAGTAGTATAATGGGGGGAGAGACCCAGTACTTC.

The chain couples TRBV9 to TRBJ2-5; a weak D match, TRBD1 (6 bases). The CDR3 spans 13 residues. Germline-derived CDR1 and CDR2 are SGDLS and YYNGEE. V was trimmed by 3 bases and J by 5 bases, leaving 11 bases between them. CDR3 protein: CASSAQGSETQYF. CDR3 sequence (DNA): TGTGCCAGCAGCGCACAGGGTTCCGAGACCCAGTACTTC.

The rearrangement links TRBV7-8 to TRBJ1-5, with 11 bases that match TRBD1. CDR3 size: 16 residues. Germline trimming cut 5 bases from V and 5 bases from J; bases unmatched to any gene: 8. The germline gives CDR1 SGHVS, CDR2 FQNEAQ. This CDR3 is CASSSQGQGVDQPQHF. The CDR3 nucleotides are TGTGCCAGCAGCAGCCAGGGACAGGGGGTCGATCAGCCCCAGCATTTT.

The chain couples TRBV4-1 to TRBJ2-6, with D possibly TRBD2 on 5 matching bases. The CDR3 extends over 16 amino acids. Germline lookup yields CDR1 MGHRA and CDR2 YSYEKL. V lost 1 base and J 4 bases, leaving 11 bases between the germline ends. The CDR3 DNA follows: TGCGCCAGCAGCCAAGTCGCGGGTACGGGGGCCAACGTCCTGACTTTC. As protein: CASSQVAGTGANVLTF.

V is TRBV5-1 and J is TRBJ2-1, with TRBD2 as a possible D gene (5 bases). Germline V gives CDR1 SGHRS, CDR2 YFSETQ. V was shortened by 2 bases and J by 10 bases, with 13 bases between the two germline ends. This CDR3 contains 13 residues. The CDR3, as DNA: TGCGCCAGCAGCTTTCGTCTAGGCGGGGAGCAGTTCTTC. Encoded protein: CASSFRLGGEQFF.

Remarks on this clone: Other DNA sequences of this sample code for an identical CDR3. The genes are TRBV28 and TRBJ1-2, with 7 bases fitting TRBD1. Germline V gives CDR1 MDHEN, CDR2 SYDVKM. There are 12 residues in the CDR3. J was trimmed by 5 bases and V by 3 bases; bases with no gene match: 0. CDR3 coding DNA: TGTGCCAGCAGTTTGGACAGGTATGGCTACACCTTC. It codes for CASSLDRYGYTF.

This rearrangement joins TRBV29-1 to TRBJ2-5; 14 bases align to TRBD2. The J call is in doubt because the DNA end fits TRBJ2-7 better. The V gene's germline CDR1 is SQVTM and CDR2 ANQGSEA. The CDR3 sequence is 15 residues long. The CDR3 region is CSVEEGTSGSYEQYF. The CDR3 DNA reads TGCAGCGTTGAAGAAGGGACTAGCGGGAGCTACGAGCAGTACTTC.

This sequence joins TRBV10-2 and TRBJ2-7; D is perhaps TRBD2 (6 bases). Germline CDR1 reads WSHSY; CDR2 reads SAAADI. V was pared by 5 bases and J by 4 bases, with 18 bases between. The CDR3 has 15 amino acids. In DNA, the CDR3 is TGCGCCAGCAGTCCTCCGGGACTTGGGAGGTACGAGCAGTACTTC. It yields the protein CASSPPGLGRYEQYF.

The J gene is TRBJ1-1, the V gene TRBV5-8; no reliable D call. Germline CDR1 reads SGHTS; CDR2 reads YDEGEE. Trimming left V 4 bases short and J 3 bases short, with 4 bases between. The CDR3 covers 11 residues. CDR3 sequence (DNA): TGTGCCAGCAGCCCTTACACTGAAGCTTTCTTT. Translating gives CASSPYTEAFF.

This clone is classed as medium-sized. V usage is TRBV7-9 and J usage is TRBJ2-3; D might be TRBD2 (6 bases). From germline, CDR1 is SEHNR and CDR2 FQNEAQ (reference sequence). The CDR3 extends over 11 amino acids. The germline V and J ends were trimmed by 7 bases and 5 bases, with 7 bases remaining between them. CDR3 in DNA: TGTGCCAGCACCGGGGGAGATACGCAGTATTTT. Translated, it gives CASTGGDTQYF.

The J gene is TRBJ1-4, the V gene TRBV30; D gene ambiguous. V dropped 0 bases and J dropped 5 bases, with 4 bases sitting between them. This CDR3 spans 12 amino acids. Germline lookup yields CDR1 GTSNPN and CDR2 SVGIG (reference sequence). For the CDR3, the DNA is TGTGCCTGGAGTGTATTAAATGAAAAACTGTTTTTT. Translating gives CAWSVLNEKLFF. Variable domain in full (rest from reference TRBV30 and TRBJ1-4): SQTIHQWPATLVQPVGSPLSLECTVEGTSNPNLYWYRQAAGRGLQLLFYSVGIGQISSEVPQNLSASRPQDRQFILSSKKLLLSDSGFYLCAWSVLNEKLFFGSGTQLSVL.

The table lists this clone with a count of one. The chain has TRBV27 and TRBJ2-3; 8 bases fit TRBD1. The germline CDR1 and CDR2 sequences are MNHEY and SMNVEV (reference sequence). The length of the CDR3 is 15 residues. J gave up 2 bases and V 7 bases, and 8 bases lay outside the gene matches. The CDR3 sequence: CASTLQGAPTDTQYF. The CDR3 nucleotides read TGTGCCAGCACCCTTCAGGGGGCCCCCACAGATACGCAGTATTTT.

The V and J genes are TRBV10-1 and TRBJ1-2; no firm D call. The CDR3 has 16 residues. Trimming removed 4 bases at V and 6 bases at J, with 21 bases between. In germline, CDR1 is WNHNN, CDR2 SYGVQD (reference sequence). The CDR3 loop is CASSGPKQPEEDGYTF. In nucleotides, the CDR3 is TGCGCCAGCAGTGGGCCAAAGCAACCCGAAGAGGATGGCTACACCTTC.

The chain joins TRBV21-1 to TRBJ1-1. TRBV21-1 is recorded as a pseudogene. CDR3 length: 14 residues. This CDR3 reads CASSNRKGLPGAFF. For the CDR3, the DNA is TGTGCCAGCAGCAATCGAAAGGGACTTCCAGGGGCTTTCTTT.

The chain employs TRBV5-1 and TRBJ1-1; no reliable D call. Trimming cost V 4 bases and J 1 base, with 14 bases left between them. The CDR3 is made up of 15 amino acids. Germline CDR1 SGHRS, CDR2 YFSETQ. DNA for the CDR3: TGCGCCAGCAGCCCGAGCGGGCCACCGAACACTGAAGCTTTCTTT. Translating gives CASSPSGPPNTEAFF.

The chain employs TRBV19 and TRBJ2-2, with D maybe TRBD2 (5 bases). The germline gives CDR1 LNHDA, CDR2 SQIVND (reference sequence). Trimming stripped 3 bases from V and 4 bases from J, with 15 bases between. The CDR3 contains 16 residues. CDR3 amino acids: CASSIRVGEVTGELFF. As DNA, the CDR3 is TGTGCCAGTAGTATTAGGGTGGGAGAAGTCACCGGGGAGCTGTTTTTT.

This clone is a singleton in its sample. The V gene is TRBV10-3, the J gene TRBJ1-4, with D uncertain. Germline V gene sequence: CDR1 ENHRY, CDR2 SYGVKD. V was pared by 0 bases and J by 6 bases, with 5 bases between. The CDR3 is 13 amino acids. The CDR3 DNA sequence: TGTGCCATCAGTGAGTCGAGTGATGAAAAACTGTTTTTT. Residues: CAISESSDEKLFF.

V usage is TRBV5-1 and J usage is TRBJ2-7; 11 nucleotides match TRBD2. The junction had 7 bases not matched to a gene; V was cut back by 2 bases and J by 3 bases. This CDR3 spans 16 amino acids. The germline V gene encodes CDR1 SGHRS and CDR2 YFSETQ. The CDR3 reads CASSFLTSGTGYEQYF. DNA for the CDR3: TGCGCCAGCAGCTTTCTGACTAGCGGGACAGGCTACGAGCAGTACTTC.

The chain recombines TRBV7-3 with TRBJ2-1; TRBD2 matches at 11 bases. The germline CDR1 and CDR2 sequences are SGHTA and FQGTGA. Trimming took 2 bases from V and 5 from J; bases not matched to a gene: 2. This CDR3 has 15 amino acids. In DNA form, the CDR3 reads TGTGCCAGCAGCTTATCGGGACTAGCGGACAATGAGCAGTTCTTC. Residues: CASSLSGLADNEQFF.

V gene TRBV5-1 combines with J gene TRBJ2-2, with TRBD1 matching 7 bases. V shed 4 bases and J 0 bases; nucleotides not matched to a gene: 6. CDR1 SGHRS and CDR2 YFSETQ come from the germline V gene. The CDR3 extends over 16 amino acids. The CDR3 sequence: CASSVRQGPNTGELFF. For the CDR3, the DNA is TGCGCCAGCAGCGTAAGACAGGGTCCGAACACCGGGGAGCTGTTTTTT. Full variable domain (outside the CDR3, taken from reference TRBV5-1 and TRBJ2-2): KAGVTQTPRYLIKTRGQQVTLSCSPISGHRSVSWYQQTPGQGLQFLFEYFSETQRNKGNFPGRFSGRQFSNSRSEMNVSTLELGDSALYLCASSVRQGPNTGELFFGEGSRLTVL.

This clone has just a few counts. The rearrangement joins TRBV28 to TRBJ2-7; 7 nucleotides align to TRBD2. V shed 10 bases and J 0 bases; nucleotides not matched to a gene: 6. The CDR3 sequence is 13 residues long. Germline V CDR1 and CDR2: MDHEN, SYDVKM. The CDR3 DNA follows: TGTGCCATCCGAAGGACTAGCTCCTACGAGCAGTACTTC. This gives the protein CAIRRTSSYEQYF. The whole variable domain, remainder taken from reference TRBV28 and TRBJ2-7, is DVKVTQSSRYLVKRTGEKVFLECVQDMDHENMFWYRQDPGLGLRLIYFSYDVKMKEKGDIPEGYSVSREKKERFSLILESASTNQTSMYLCAIRRTSSYEQYFGPGTRLTVT.

V is TRBV19 and J is TRBJ2-2; the match to TRBD1 covers 10 bases. This CDR3 is 15 amino acids long. The ends lost 5 bases at V and 8 bases at J; junction bases unmatched: 8. From germline, CDR1 is LNHDA and CDR2 SQIVND (reference sequence). CDR3 loop: CASSPGQGLRGELFF. The CDR3 coding sequence is TGTGCCAGTAGTCCGGGACAGGGGTTGAGAGGGGAGCTGTTTTTT.

V usage is TRBV6-6 and J usage is TRBJ2-7; TRBD2 is a possible D gene (5 bases). The CDR3 is made up of 15 amino acids. The V and J ends lost 6 bases and 1 base respectively, with 16 bases between them. Germline CDR1 reads MNHNY; CDR2 reads SVGAGI (reference sequence). CDR3 residues: CASSRSQSGSYEQYF. The CDR3 DNA reads as TGTGCCAGCAGCCGCAGCCAAAGCGGTTCCTACGAGCAGTACTTC.

The CDR3 region is CASRPRSGMDTQYF. The CDR3 region has the DNA TGTGCCAGCAGACCACGAAGCGGGATGGATACGCAGTATTTT. V is TRBV27 and J is TRBJ2-3; 7 nucleotides align to TRBD2. V lost 6 bases, J lost 6 bases, and 9 bases stayed unmatched. The CDR3 is made up of 14 amino acids. From germline, CDR1 is MNHEY and CDR2 SMNVEV (reference sequence).